The 2 T cell receptor beta chains presented below share a single source sample, sequenced in a study of OX40 agonist ivuxolimab in advanced cancers. Method: immunoSEQ multiplex PCR; TCRdb's copy keeps in-frame clones and lacks some. This repertoire shows some 77,000 clones, around 88% found once; its top ten account for about 0.76%. The sequencing here drew on CD4+ or CD8+ T cells sorted from blood, taken in a trial of the OX40 agonist ivuxolimab. These receptors all come from an adult with an advanced solid tumor such as melanoma, head and neck, liver or kidney cancer.

The chain combines TRBV5-5 with TRBJ1-4; TRBD1 aligns across 8 bases. Germline V CDR1 and CDR2: SGHKS, YYEKEE (reference sequence). V was pared by 4 bases and J by 0 bases, with 5 bases of the junction left unmatched. This CDR3 spans 16 amino acids. Written as DNA, the CDR3 is TGTGCCAGCAGCGATGGGACAGGATCAACTAATGAAAAACTGTTTTTT. Encoded protein: CASSDGTGSTNEKLFF.

This sequence joins TRBV7-9 and TRBJ1-1; D remains unclear. CDR1 is SEHNR and CDR2 is FQNEAQ in the germline V gene (reference sequence). V lost 1 base and J 2 bases, leaving 11 bases between the germline ends. CDR3 size: 15 residues. CDR3 residues: CASSLGDVVNTEAFF. CDR3 DNA sequence: TGTGCCAGCAGCTTAGGAGATGTGGTAAACACTGAAGCTTTCTTT.